A single sample gave rise to the 18 T cell receptor beta chains below, sequenced in a study of T cells after yellow fever vaccination. TCRdb reprocessed the 5' RACE reads with MiXCR, giving one entry per CDR3 protein. The table has about 160,000 distinct CDR3 sequences, 6% to 7.5% seen once; the top ten hold approximately 2.4%. The sample consisted of CD4+ T cells sorted from PBMCs, taken about 5 days after the first yellow fever vaccination. Receptors originate from a man between 18 and 35 years old who received the YFV17D yellow fever vaccine.

This clonotype was detected many times. The V call is TRBV6-5, the J call TRBJ2-7, with D perhaps TRBD1 or TRBD2 (5 bases each). CDR3 length equals 14 residues. Germline lookup yields CDR1 MNHEY and CDR2 SVGAGI. The V and J ends lost 7 bases and 4 bases respectively, with 17 bases between them. CDR3: CASTLGTLPYEQYF. CDR3 in DNA: TGTGCCAGCACTTTGGGGACCCTTCCGTACGAGCAGTACTTC.

This clonotype turned up a few times. V and J are TRBV5-5 and TRBJ2-4; 15 bases match TRBD2. The CDR3 is 19 residues long. V was pared by 4 bases and J by 3 bases, with 11 bases of the junction left unmatched. Germline V lookup: CDR1 SGHKS, CDR2 YYEKEE (reference sequence). CDR3 amino acids: CASSVGLAGGLSGKNIQYF. The DNA for the CDR3 is TGTGCCAGCAGCGTCGGACTAGCGGGGGGGTTGTCAGGCAAAAACATTCAGTACTTC.

This clonotype showed up just a few times. V is TRBV6-6 and J is TRBJ1-1; 8 bases are shared with TRBD1. Germline values: CDR1 MNHNY, CDR2 SVGAGI (reference sequence). The V gene end was trimmed by 2 bases and the J gene end by 8 bases; junction bases not matched to a gene: 4. CDR3 length equals 13 residues. CDR3 protein: CASSYQGAWEAFF. CDR3 DNA: TGTGCCAGCAGTTACCAGGGGGCTTGGGAAGCTTTCTTT.

This clonotype has at least ten counts. The rearrangement uses TRBV20-1 and TRBJ1-4; TRBD1 aligns across 7 bases. CDR1 is DFQATT, CDR2 SNEGSKA, per germline (reference sequence). This CDR3 is built from 14 residues. J gave up 6 bases and V 3 bases, and 7 bases lay outside the gene matches. CDR3 DNA: TGCAGTGCTAGTGAGGGGGCAAGAGATGAAAAACTGTTTTTT. Translation: CSASEGARDEKLFF.

With regard to this clonotype: A much larger clone is a single base away; this may be a read error. For the CDR3, the DNA is TGTGCCAGCAGTTACTCGCCGGGGTACGAAAAACTGTTTTTT. Protein product: CASSYSPGYEKLFF. V gene TRBV6-5 combines with J gene TRBJ1-4; D is uncertain. Between the trimmed V and J ends, which lost 0 bases and 8 bases, there was a span of 10 bases. Germline loops: CDR1 MNHEY, CDR2 SVGAGI. This CDR3 contains 14 residues.

Ten or more counts support this clonotype. V is TRBV3-1 and J is TRBJ2-7; possible D gene TRBD1, 6 bases. This CDR3 contains 13 residues. V was cut by 4 bases and J by 4 bases, with 11 bases left in between. Germline CDR1 LGHDT, CDR2 YNNKEL (reference sequence). The chain's CDR3 is CASSRNGQYEQYF. CDR3 nucleotide sequence: TGTGCCAGCAGCCGGAACGGACAGTACGAGCAGTACTTC.

This clonotype was detected once. This chain links TRBV20-1 with TRBJ2-5; TRBD2 aligns across 11 bases. This CDR3 has 15 amino acids. Unmatched junction bases numbered 10, after V lost 5 bases and J lost 5 bases. Germline V gene data show CDR1 as DFQATT and CDR2 as SNEGSKA (reference sequence). The CDR3 loop is CSAGPGTSGNETQYF. The CDR3 bases are TGCAGTGCTGGCCCAGGGACTAGCGGAAACGAGACCCAGTACTTC.

In this sample, this clonotype turned up many times. The genes are TRBV5-1 and TRBJ2-5, with TRBD2 identical over 11 bases. Germline V gene lookup returns CDR1 SGHRS and CDR2 YFSETQ. The CDR3 has 17 residues. The ends lost 4 bases at V and 4 bases at J; junction bases unmatched: 12. Here the CDR3 reads CASSPFASGGFGETQYF. Here the CDR3 DNA reads TGCGCCAGCAGCCCCTTTGCTAGCGGGGGGTTTGGAGAGACCCAGTACTTC.

This clonotype was found many times. The chain joins TRBV11-2 to TRBJ1-1; D is unclear. Germline V CDR1 and CDR2: SGHAT, FQNNGV. The CDR3 consists of 13 residues. Trimming shortened V by 8 bases and J by 11 bases, and 21 bases separated the two germline ends. The CDR3 nucleotides read TGTGCCAGCGGCATTCAGGAGGCTTTAGGGGCTTTCTTT. It codes for CASGIQEALGAFF.

This clonotype was seen ten or more times. This chain joins TRBV20-1 and TRBJ1-6; no reliable D call. The CDR3 is made up of 14 amino acids. The V end was cut by 1 base, the J end by 7 bases, with 11 bases between. CDR1 and CDR2 from the germline V gene are DFQATT and SNEGSKA (reference sequence). CDR3 amino acids: CSARVGQTNSPLHF. CDR3 sequence (DNA): TGCAGTGCTAGAGTTGGGCAGACCAATTCACCCCTCCACTTT.

Many counts were recorded for this clonotype. The chain employs TRBV4-1 and TRBJ2-2, with D perhaps matching TRBD1 or TRBD2 (5 bases each). CDR1 and CDR2 (germline): MGHRA, YSYEKL. The CDR3 runs to 15 residues. Trimming removed 3 bases from V and 2 bases from J, with 10 bases in between. The CDR3 spells CASSQRGSNTGELFF. CDR3 coding DNA: TGCGCCAGCAGCCAGAGGGGCTCTAACACCGGGGAGCTGTTTTTT.

This clonotype has at least ten counts. The J gene is TRBJ2-4, the V gene TRBV18; D gene ambiguous. The V gene's germline CDR1 is KGHSH and CDR2 LQKENI. The length of the CDR3 is 14 residues. Trimming removed 3 bases at V and 3 bases at J, with 9 bases between. Here the CDR3 reads CASSPSAFKNIQYF. The CDR3 nucleotides read TGTGCCAGCTCACCTTCGGCGTTCAAAAACATTCAGTACTTC.

This clonotype was seen more than once but under ten times. The rearrangement uses TRBV20-1 and TRBJ2-7; 10 bases map to TRBD2. The germline CDR1 and CDR2 sequences are DFQATT and SNEGSKA (reference sequence). The CDR3 contains 17 residues. Trimming removed 4 bases from V and 9 bases from J; junction bases left unmatched: 21. The CDR3 is CSAKGQGQRGGTHGQYF. CDR3 nucleotides: TGCAGTGCTAAAGGACAGGGCCAGCGGGGGGGAACGCACGGGCAGTACTTC.

The rearrangement links TRBV6-5 to TRBJ1-1; the D gene is possibly TRBD1 (5 bases). V was shortened by 2 bases and J by 12 bases, with 10 bases between the two germline ends. CDR1 is MNHEY and CDR2 is SVGAGI in the germline V gene. The CDR3 consists of 11 residues. The CDR3 here is CASSYRGGTFF. The CDR3 nucleotides are TGTGCCAGCAGTTACCGGGGCGGAACTTTCTTT.

This clonotype has only one observation. This may be a read error, as it is one base from a much larger clone. The chain recombines TRBV4-2 with TRBJ2-1; no definite D call. V was pared by 1 base and J by 9 bases, with 13 bases between. The germline V gene has CDR1 LGHNA and CDR2 YNFKEQ. The CDR3 is 14 amino acids. The CDR3 loop reads CASSQVLQPTEQFF. In DNA, the CDR3 is TGTGCCAGCAGCCAAGTGTTACAGCCCACTGAGCAGTTCTTC.

V and J are TRBV7-3 and TRBJ2-6, with a weak D call TRBD2 (7 bases). Germline CDR1 SGHTA, CDR2 FQGTGA. The V and J ends lost 5 bases and 0 bases respectively, with 11 bases between them. The CDR3 length is 16 residues. The CDR3 DNA reads TGTGCCAGCAGCCCGGGGGGCAGCTCTGGGGCCAACGTCCTGACTTTC. Its protein product is CASSPGGSSGANVLTF.

CDR3 bases: TGTGCCAGCAGCTTCGGGGAGTCCTACAATGAGCAGTTCTTC. Protein sequence: CASSFGESYNEQFF. The chain carries TRBV5-6 and TRBJ2-1; D is possibly TRBD2 (5 bases). V gave up 2 bases and J gave up 1 base, with 7 bases separating them. The CDR3 has 14 residues. Germline CDR1 SGHDT, CDR2 YYEEEE.

V gene TRBV18 combines with J gene TRBJ2-7; D possibly uses TRBD1 or TRBD2 (5 bases each). The CDR3 runs to 14 residues. V lost 2 bases and J 1 base, leaving 9 bases between the germline ends. In germline, CDR1 is KGHSH, CDR2 LQKENI. The CDR3 DNA reads as TGTGCCAGCTCACCAGTGGGGGATTCCTACGAGCAGTACTTC. Translation gives CASSPVGDSYEQYF.